Sequencing of this TCR beta chain was carried out in a study of blood T cell repertoires in COVID-19. CDR3 length: 13 amino acids. Germline CDR1 is SGHTS and CDR2 is YDEGEE. V lost 2 bases and J lost 10, with 13 bases in between. Participants were aged about 18 to 90 years, lived in 20 to 30 US areas, and enrolled virtually. Membership in each cohort depended on participant-reported clinical history. Cohort 3 recovered donors had two negative PCRs, clearance, or symptom resolution. Under the authors' procedure: Reference gene primer amplification in the assay estimated nucleated cell counts. Assay used: immunoSEQ multiplex PCR; TCRdb lists only in-frame clones, some missing. V and J calls and clone size are copied from that table; D and trimming were computed from the DNA. The sample consists of 210,000 or so clones, around 90% of them appearing once.

This clonotype originated in a man aged 30 to 45 who had recovered from COVID-19. The chain combines TRBV5-8 with TRBJ2-1, with TRBD2 as a possible D gene (5 bases). Sequencing input: PBMCs or T cells enriched from blood (not recorded which). This CDR3 reads CASSFVSVAEQFF. The CDR3, as DNA: TGTGCCAGCAGCTTTGTGAGTGTAGCGGAGCAGTTCTTC.